This T cell receptor (beta chain) came from a study of T cell changes during pregnancy in multiple sclerosis. With 5 bases clipped from V and 0 bases from J, the junction kept 13 bases outside the gene matches. The CDR3 spans 18 residues. CDR1 and CDR2 (germline): LNHNV, YYDKDF (reference sequence). Some clones are missing from TCRdb's copy, which holds only in-frame ones; the method was immunoSEQ multiplex PCR. This table holds fewer than 45,000 clones, 70% to 90% found once. This rearrangement joins TRBV15 to TRBJ2-1, with 7 bases fitting TRBD2. The sequence was collected from a female donor with multiple sclerosis, enrolled in a pregnancy study. This sample comprised CD8+ T cells from peripheral blood mononuclear cells, obtained in the third trimester of pregnancy. The CDR3 reads CATSGWSGEPISYNEQFF. The CDR3 DNA is TGTGCCACCAGCGGTTGGAGCGGGGAGCCCATCTCCTACAATGAGCAGTTCTTC.